This TCR beta chain was retrieved from a study of cytomegalovirus exposure and HLA in healthy donors. Amplification used 60 Vbeta primers and 13 Jbeta primers. Only in-frame clones appear in the TCRdb table, and some are missing; sequencing was by immunoSEQ multiplex PCR. The sample has under 200,000 clones, over 75% seen once; the top ten hold 2% to 2.5%. Comment on this clone: Compared with germline, one end of the junction differs, possibly owing to a read error.

The CDR3 covers 16 residues. Germline V gives CDR1 SNHLY, CDR2 FYNNEI. This TCR was sampled from a man between 60 and 75 years old in good health and CMV-seronegative. Sequenced material: PBMCs. The chain combines TRBV2 with TRBJ1-5; D possibly corresponds to TRBD1 (5 bases). CDR3 nucleotides: TGTGCCAGCAGTGAAGATTCAGGGATCTTGGTGCAGCCCCAGAATTTT. Its protein product is CASSEDSGILVQPQNF. The variable domain in full, completed from reference TRBV2 and TRBJ1-5, reads EPEVTQTPSHQVTQMGQEVILRCVPISNHLYFYWYRQILGQKVEFLVSFYNNEISEKSEIFDDQFSVERPDGSNFTLKIRSTKLEDSAMYFCASSEDSGILVQPQNFGDGTRLSIL.